Listed below are T cell receptor beta chains from one sample, sequenced in a study of blood T cell repertoires in COVID-19. Using immunoSEQ multiplex PCR, the repertoire was profiled, and TCRdb retains in-frame clones only, with some absent. The sample holds around 210,000 clones; roughly 85% are singletons and the top ten take about 5.1%. Sequenced: peripheral blood. Receptor source: a middle-aged man with COVID-19, enrolled during active disease. CDR3s include the opening cysteine and the closing phenylalanine or tryptophan.

TRBJ1-1	TRBV5-1	20	CASSLLERPTGPVMNTEAFF
TRBJ2-2	TRBV4-2	15	CASSQATANTGELFF
TRBJ2-3	TRBV24-1	16	CATSDLAVTSTDTQYF
TRBJ1-1	TRBV28	15	CASSLLYRGGTEAFF
TRBJ1-5	TRBV7-8	16	CASSSQPGVRNQPQHF
TRBJ1-1	TRBV27	13	CASSRDRSYSAFF
TRBJ1-3	TRBV3-1/TRBV3-2	15	CASSQSAVSGNTIYF
TRBJ1-3	TRBV12-5	15	CASGPKKRKQATIYF
TRBJ1-1	TRBV7-8	15	CASSDKTGPNTEAFF
TRBJ1-1	TRBV5-4	15	CASSTRTGTNTEAFF
TRBJ1-6	TRBV9	13	CASSVVQNSPLHF
TRBJ1-2	TRBV6-2/TRBV6-3	13	CASSYNRGGGYTF
TRBJ2-7	TRBV11-2	16	CASSPPAAGASYEQYF
TRBJ1-5	TRBV5-1	15	CASSLAGGPNQPQHF
TRBJ1-1	TRBV6-2/TRBV6-3	13	CASSLTGATEAFF
TRBJ2-5	TRBV15	15	CATSRDVLVAETQYF
TRBJ2-2	TRBV7-9	13	CATRRGNTGELFF
TRBJ2-5	TRBV11-2	15	CASSPPGVAGGSQYF
TRBJ2-5	TRBV12-3/TRBV12-4	13	CASSWRHGETQYF
TRBJ1-2	TRBV11-2	15	CASRDLQGRDYGYTF
TRBJ1-1	TRBV28	15	CASGNRGPMNTEAFF
TRBJ2-2	TRBV9	15	CASSVGGQNTGELFF
TRBJ2-7	TRBV5-1	15	CASSFDRGARDEQYF
TRBJ2-2	TRBV18	16	CASSPSTGVNTGELFF
TRBJ2-3	TRBV6-5	13	CASIMSRTDTQYF
TRBJ1-1	TRBV6-5	13	CASNARANTEAFF
TRBJ2-7	TRBV11-1	13	CASSPPPPRGQYF
TRBJ2-7	TRBV5-4	17	CASSGGLAGGRSHEQYF
TRBJ2-3	TRBV7-9	15	CASSPKRSSGNTQYF
TRBJ1-1	TRBV12-3/TRBV12-4	13	CASSLMRDTEAFF
TRBJ2-2	TRBV11-2	16	CASSTRTGGFGGELFF
TRBJ1-6	TRBV4-1	18	CASSHPGTGANRNSPLHF
TRBJ2-1	TRBV2	12	CANKGSNNEQFF
TRBJ2-3	TRBV6-1	16	CASSEQSGGSTDTQYF
TRBJ2-1	TRBV6-5	14	CASSPGLAFNEQFF
TRBJ2-7	TRBV6-5	11	CASSQTGGEYF
TRBJ2-3	TRBV7-2	16	CASSLRASGGTDTQYF
TRBJ1-6	TRBV10-2	13	CASRGQANSPLHF
TRBJ1-1	TRBV6-5	14	CASSYSGADTEAFF
TRBJ2-1	TRBV19	13	CASSMEDYNEQFF
TRBJ1-2	TRBV6-6	13	CASSDNRDGGYTF
TRBJ1-2	TRBV6-1	15	CASSEGTYASYGYTF